Shown below are 17 T cell receptor beta chains from a single sample sequenced in a study of T cell repertoires in cytomegalovirus infection. TCRdb ran MiXCR on the reads and lists one entry per CDR3 protein. The data contain 100,000 to 150,000 distinct CDR3 sequences, 25% to 35% of them singletons. These TCRs' antigens remain unknown. This material consisted of CD8+ T cells from cultured PBMCs, taken from culture after CMV antigen stimulation. These receptor sequences come from a human donor in good health (CMV status not recorded). Some clones in this sample may be carry-over from other donors' samples.

This sequence joins TRBV27 and TRBJ2-1; a possible D gene is TRBD1 (6 bases). The CDR3 has 16 amino acids. CDR1 and CDR2 from the germline V gene are MNHEY and SMNVEV (reference sequence). Trimming cost V 5 bases and J 0 bases, with 14 bases left between them. DNA for the CDR3: TGTGCCAGCAGTCTCATCGACAGGTTCTCCTACAATGAGCAGTTCTTC. Its protein is CASSLIDRFSYNEQFF.

This chain links TRBV4-1 with TRBJ2-7, with D maybe TRBD1 (5 bases). The germline V gene has CDR1 MGHRA and CDR2 YSYEKL. Trimming removed 5 bases from V and 1 base from J, with 15 bases in between. CDR3 length equals 15 residues. The CDR3 protein is CASSGHPGKSYEQYF. CDR3 bases: TGCGCCAGCAGCGGACACCCGGGCAAGTCCTACGAGCAGTACTTC.

The V call is TRBV27, the J call TRBJ2-7; 8 nucleotides line up with TRBD1. This CDR3 is built from 22 residues. Germline V gene data show CDR1 as MNHEY and CDR2 as SMNVEV (reference sequence). V trimming: 6 bases; J trimming: 1 base; junction bases outside the gene matches: 29. CDR3 coding DNA: TGTGCCAGCAGCTTCAAGGGGACAGGCGGGTCTCGATTCGCGGGCCCTTCCTACGAGCAGTACTTC. It specifies CASSFKGTGGSRFAGPSYEQYF.

This clonotype was seen at least ten times. The rearrangement links TRBV7-8 to TRBJ2-7, with D uncertain. V was trimmed by 2 bases and J by 0 bases, leaving 8 bases between them. The length of the CDR3 is 14 residues. The germline V gene has CDR1 SGHVS and CDR2 FQNEAQ. DNA for the CDR3: TGTGCCAGCAGCTTATCCCCTAGCTCCTACGAGCAGTACTTC. This gives the protein CASSLSPSSYEQYF.

The V call is TRBV4-1, the J call TRBJ1-5, with 7 bases fitting TRBD1. Trimming at V came to 2 bases and at J to 5 bases, leaving 3 bases not matched to a gene. Germline loops: CDR1 MGHRA, CDR2 YSYEKL. This CDR3 contains 14 residues. The CDR3 DNA reads TGCGCCAGCAGCCAATTACAGGGGCATCAGCCCCAGCATTTT. Its translation: CASSQLQGHQPQHF.

The V and J genes are TRBV28 and TRBJ2-1; D not resolved. CDR1 MDHEN and CDR2 SYDVKM come from the germline V gene. This CDR3 has 11 residues. Trimming shortened V by 5 bases and J by 10 bases, and 9 bases separated the two germline ends. CDR3 DNA sequence: TGTGCCAGCAGTCCCGGTGGCGAGCAGTTCTTC. This encodes CASSPGGEQFF.

At least ten counts were recorded for this clonotype. V and J are TRBV20-1 and TRBJ1-2; D remains ambiguous. V dropped 0 bases and J dropped 6 bases, with 23 bases sitting between them. The CDR3 runs to 17 residues. Germline assignment: CDR1 DFQATT and CDR2 SNEGSKA (reference sequence). CDR3 sequence (DNA): TGCAGTGCTAGAGACCGTTCGGGAGGGTCAAGGAATCATGGCTACACCTTC. Translated: CSARDRSGGSRNHGYTF.

This clonotype was counted between two and nine times. The chain uses TRBV20-1 and TRBJ2-4; 11 bases are shared with TRBD1. This CDR3 has 13 amino acids. Germline V gives CDR1 DFQATT, CDR2 SNEGSKA (reference sequence). V lost 6 bases and J lost 8; bases outside the gene matches: 6. The CDR3 spells CSARGTGGYIQYF. For the CDR3, the DNA is TGCAGTGCCAGGGGGACAGGGGGATACATTCAGTACTTC.

The chain uses TRBV20-1 and TRBJ2-7, with D perhaps assigned TRBD1 or TRBD2 (5 bases each). In germline, CDR1 is DFQATT, CDR2 SNEGSKA (reference sequence). With 5 bases removed from V and 2 bases from J, the gap between germline ends came to 16 bases. The CDR3 runs 14 residues. The CDR3 reads CSASRGREPYEQYF. The CDR3 coding sequence is TGCAGTGCTTCCCGGGGCAGGGAGCCCTACGAGCAGTACTTC.

This clonotype showed up just a few times. The gene calls are TRBV7-9 and TRBJ2-7; D is perhaps TRBD1 (6 bases). Germline CDR1 is SEHNR and CDR2 is FQNEAQ (reference sequence). CDR3 length equals 15 residues. Between the trimmed V and J ends, which lost 4 bases and 3 bases, there was a span of 16 bases. CDR3 coding DNA: TGTGCCAGCAGCTCTGCCCGGGACATTGACTACGAGCAGTACTTC. It translates to CASSSARDIDYEQYF.

This clonotype showed up many times. The chain recombines TRBV7-8 with TRBJ1-5, with D possibly TRBD1 on 6 matching bases. The V gene lost 5 bases and the J gene lost 6 bases, with 17 bases spanning the gap. The CDR3 runs 15 residues. CDR1 is SGHVS, CDR2 FQNEAQ, per germline. CDR3 nucleotide sequence: TGTGCCAGCAGCCCACAGGGTGGGTCTGGTCAGCCCCAGCATTTT. It is translated as CASSPQGGSGQPQHF.

The rearrangement uses TRBV4-1 and TRBJ2-1, with TRBD1 as a possible D gene (6 bases). This CDR3 has 17 amino acids. From germline, CDR1 is MGHRA and CDR2 YSYEKL. V lost 4 bases to trimming and J lost 5 bases, with 21 bases between them. The DNA for the CDR3 is TGCGCCAGCAGCCCCTACCTCAGGGACATTGGGAACAATGAGCAGTTCTTC. This encodes CASSPYLRDIGNNEQFF.

The CDR3 region has the DNA TGTGCCAGTAGTATGGGGCTAAACATGAACTATGGCTACACCTTC. Protein product: CASSMGLNMNYGYTF. This chain uses TRBV19 with TRBJ1-2; maybe TRBD1 (5 bases). CDR1 is LNHDA, CDR2 SQIVND, per germline (reference sequence). CDR3 length: 15 residues. V was pared by 3 bases and J by 2 bases, with 13 bases between.

The CDR3 loop reads CASSSAPGEAYEQYF. The DNA for the CDR3 is TGTGCCAGCAGCTCCGCTCCGGGAGAGGCCTACGAGCAGTACTTC. The rearrangement joins TRBV7-9 to TRBJ2-7; tentatively, D is TRBD2 (6 bases). The V gene lost 4 bases and the J gene lost 2 bases, with 15 bases spanning the gap. This CDR3 has 15 residues. Germline V CDR1 and CDR2: SEHNR, FQNEAQ (reference sequence). Full variable domain (remainder filled in from reference TRBV7-9 and TRBJ2-7): DTGVSQNPRHKITKRGQNVTFRCDPISEHNRLYWYRQTLGQGPEFLTYFQNEAQLEKSRLLSDRFSAERPKGSFSTLEIQRTEQGDSAMYLCASSSAPGEAYEQYFGPGTRLTVT.

The genes are TRBV9 and TRBJ1-6, with a weak D call TRBD1 (5 bases). V was pared by 3 bases and J by 7 bases, with 11 bases between. The CDR3 runs 14 residues. CDR1 SGDLS and CDR2 YYNGEE come from the germline V gene. CDR3 nucleotides: TGTGCCAGCAGCGAGAGGGACCTAAATTCACCCCTCCACTTT. Its translation is CASSERDLNSPLHF.

As to this clonotype: At one end the junction does not follow the germline gene, possibly because of a read error. The chain has TRBV6-2 or TRBV6-3 and TRBJ2-1; no clear D. This CDR3 is 17 amino acids long. Germline CDR1 reads MNHEY; CDR2 reads SVGEGT. CDR3 residues: CASSYSSESPVRNGQFF. The CDR3 DNA follows: TGTGCCAGCAGTTATAGTTCAGAGTCACCAGTCAGGAATGGGCAGTTCTTC.

This clonotype has just a few counts. This chain uses TRBV20-1 with TRBJ1-2; TRBD1 matches at 7 bases. V trimming: 3 bases; J trimming: 4 bases; junction bases outside the gene matches: 14. The CDR3 runs to 16 residues. Germline lookup yields CDR1 DFQATT and CDR2 SNEGSKA (reference sequence). The CDR3 sequence: CSASTVWDRKTYGYTF. CDR3 DNA: TGCAGTGCTAGTACTGTTTGGGACAGAAAAACCTATGGCTACACCTTC.